The 28 T cell receptor beta chains given below trace back to one sample, sequenced in a study of OX40 agonist ivuxolimab in advanced cancers. Measured with immunoSEQ multiplex PCR; TCRdb has only the in-frame clones, and not every one. The sample yields around 47,000 clones, about 80% seen once. The source was CD4+ or CD8+ T cells sorted from blood, collected in a trial of the OX40 agonist ivuxolimab. Source of these receptors: an adult with an advanced solid tumor such as melanoma, head and neck, liver or kidney cancer.

The gene calls are TRBV9 and TRBJ2-3; D is ambiguous. This CDR3 contains 13 residues. Germline CDR1 and CDR2: SGDLS and YYNGEE. Trimming removed 0 bases from V and 0 bases from J, with 2 bases in between. In nucleotides, the CDR3 is TGTGCCAGCAGCGTAGACAGCACAGATACGCAGTATTTT. It yields the protein CASSVDSTDTQYF.

The chain couples TRBV7-9 to TRBJ2-1; D is unclear. The CDR3 is 15 amino acids. V was shortened by 1 base and J by 4 bases, with 11 bases between the two germline ends. Germline-derived CDR1 and CDR2 are SEHNR and FQNEAQ (reference sequence). The CDR3 nucleotides are TGTGCCAGCAGCTTAGTACCTCAGGAATACAATGAGCAGTTCTTC. Translated, it gives CASSLVPQEYNEQFF. Full variable domain (missing parts from reference TRBV7-9 and TRBJ2-1): DTGVSQNPRHKITKRGQNVTFRCDPISEHNRLYWYRQTLGQGPEFLTYFQNEAQLEKSRLLSDRFSAERPKGSFSTLEIQRTEQGDSAMYLCASSLVPQEYNEQFFGPGTRLTVL.

In its sample, this clone ranks as large. At the DNA level, this CDR3 is encoded by other sequences in the same sample as well. The chain is built from TRBV27 and TRBJ2-7; TRBD1 matches at 10 bases. The V gene end was trimmed by 6 bases and the J gene end by 4 bases; junction bases not matched to a gene: 12. In germline, CDR1 is MNHEY, CDR2 SMNVEV (reference sequence). This CDR3 has 16 residues. DNA for the CDR3: TGTGCCAGCAGCCTATCTCCGGGGACAGGGGCGTACGAGCAGTACTTC. It translates to CASSLSPGTGAYEQYF.

The chain employs TRBV27 and TRBJ2-7, with TRBD1 matching over 7 bases. CDR1 is MNHEY, CDR2 SMNVEV, per germline (reference sequence). J lost 2 bases, V lost 6 bases, and 7 bases had no gene match. CDR3 length equals 14 residues. The CDR3 here is CASSFYRGPYEQYF. DNA of the CDR3: TGTGCCAGCAGCTTTTACAGGGGTCCCTACGAGCAGTACTTC.

The chain links TRBV19 to TRBJ2-1; D is ambiguous. Trimming shortened V by 3 bases and J by 0 bases, and 18 bases separated the two germline ends. This CDR3 comprises 18 residues. The germline gives CDR1 LNHDA, CDR2 SQIVND (reference sequence). CDR3 sequence reads: CASSMWQSTESSYNEQFF. The CDR3, as DNA: TGTGCCAGTAGTATGTGGCAGAGCACCGAGAGCTCCTACAATGAGCAGTTCTTC. Full variable domain (rest looked up from reference TRBV19 and TRBJ2-1): DGGITQSPKYLFRKEGQNVTLSCEQNLNHDAMYWYRQDPGQGLRLIYYSQIVNDFQKGDIAEGYSVSREKKESFPLTVTSAQKNPTAFYLCASSMWQSTESSYNEQFFGPGTRLTVL.

The rearrangement joins TRBV29-1 to TRBJ2-7; perhaps TRBD2 as D (6 bases). Trimming cost V 1 base and J 2 bases, with 6 bases left between them. CDR1 and CDR2 (germline): SQVTM, ANQGSEA. The CDR3 is made up of 12 amino acids. CDR3 bases: TGCAGCGTTGAAGGCGGGGCCTACGAGCAGTACTTC. Translated: CSVEGGAYEQYF.

J is TRBJ2-7 and V is TRBV7-6; D may be TRBD2 (5 bases). The CDR3 is made up of 13 amino acids. The V end was cut by 5 bases, the J end by 2 bases, with 10 bases between. From germline, CDR1 is SGHVS and CDR2 FNYEAQ. The CDR3 coding sequence is TGTGCCAGCAGCCCCGAGGGTACCTACGAGCAGTACTTC. Protein sequence: CASSPEGTYEQYF.

The V gene is TRBV7-2, the J gene TRBJ2-1, with a weak D call TRBD2 (6 bases). V lost 4 bases, J lost 0 bases, and 10 bases lay in between. CDR1 and CDR2 from the germline V gene are SGHTA and FQGNSA. The CDR3 is made up of 15 amino acids. CDR3: CASSSAGSSYNEQFF. DNA for the CDR3: TGTGCCAGCAGCTCCGCGGGGAGCTCCTACAATGAGCAGTTCTTC.

The V and J genes are TRBV14 and TRBJ2-7, with 12 bases aligning to TRBD2. Germline CDR1 reads SGHDN; CDR2 reads FVKESK. V lost 4 bases to trimming and J lost 5 bases; unmatched junction nucleotides: 6. The CDR3 covers 15 residues. The CDR3 region has the DNA TGTGCCAGCAGCCCTTGGACTAGCGGGACCCACGAGCAGTACTTC. Translating it yields CASSPWTSGTHEQYF.

There are a few counts of this clone. As DNA, the CDR3 is TGTGCCAGCAGCGAAGGGGTTGCGGGTTCACCCCTCCACTTT. This sequence encodes CASSEGVAGSPLHF. V is TRBV7-2 and J is TRBJ1-6, with D possibly TRBD1 on 5 matching bases. From germline, CDR1 is SGHTA and CDR2 FQGNSA. This CDR3 spans 14 amino acids. V gave up 5 bases and J gave up 9 bases, with 14 bases separating them.

This clone is classed as large. This rearrangement joins TRBV29-1 to TRBJ2-7, with D possibly TRBD1 on 5 matching bases. Trimming stripped 4 bases from V and 2 bases from J, with 12 bases between. Germline CDR1 and CDR2: SQVTM and ANQGSEA. This CDR3 has 13 residues. This CDR3 reads CSVVKGNTYEQYF. CDR3 bases: TGCAGCGTTGTAAAGGGGAACACCTACGAGCAGTACTTC.

The chain recombines TRBV4-1 with TRBJ1-4, with 7 bases matching TRBD1. The CDR3 covers 16 residues. The J segment lost 6 bases and the V segment lost 0 bases, leaving 7 bases of the junction unmatched. From germline, CDR1 is MGHRA and CDR2 YSYEKL. This chain's CDR3 is CASSQDTRQGDEKLFF. The DNA of the CDR3 is TGCGCCAGCAGCCAAGACACAAGGCAGGGGGATGAAAAACTGTTTTTT.

The J gene is TRBJ2-7, the V gene TRBV5-1; 8 bases agree with TRBD2. Germline assignment: CDR1 SGHRS and CDR2 YFSETQ. CDR3 length: 16 amino acids. With 0 bases clipped from V and 0 bases from J, the junction kept 5 bases outside the gene matches. The CDR3 region has the DNA TGCGCCAGCAGCTTGGCCGGGACTAGTCTCTCCTACGAGCAGTACTTC. Its translation: CASSLAGTSLSYEQYF.

Here the CDR3 DNA reads TGCGCCAGCAGTGAACGGGGAGGGTCCTACGAGCAGTACTTC. Translation gives CASSERGGSYEQYF. This chain joins TRBV10-1 and TRBJ2-7, with 7 bases aligning to TRBD2. The germline CDR1 and CDR2 sequences are WNHNN and SYGVQD (reference sequence). The J segment lost 1 base and the V segment lost 3 bases, leaving 3 bases of the junction unmatched. The CDR3 has 14 amino acids.

The chain is built from TRBV5-3 and TRBJ1-1; TRBD1 is a possible D gene (6 bases). TRBV5-3 is known as an ORF, though its function is uncertain. Between the trimmed V and J ends, which lost 8 bases and 0 bases, there was a span of 17 bases. This CDR3 has 15 amino acids. The CDR3 spells CASTPLGDMNTEAFF. Here the CDR3 DNA reads TGTGCCAGCACCCCGCTGGGGGACATGAACACTGAAGCTTTCTTT.

This clone has a single count. The V and J genes are TRBV5-5 and TRBJ1-1; D not resolved. Trimming pared 2 bases from V and 3 bases from J, leaving 8 bases between. Per germline, CDR1 SGHKS and CDR2 YYEKEE (reference sequence). The CDR3 contains 13 residues. The CDR3, as DNA: TGTGCCAGCAGCTTACACAGAGACACTGAAGCTTTCTTT. Translated: CASSLHRDTEAFF.

In this sample, this clone turned up a few times. This chain joins TRBV4-3 and TRBJ2-7, with 9 bases fitting TRBD2. V lost 0 bases and J lost 3; bases outside the gene matches: 9. The CDR3 has 17 residues. Per the germline V gene, CDR1 is LGHNA and CDR2 is YSLEER. This CDR3 reads CASSQDRAGGPLYEQYF. The CDR3 DNA is TGCGCCAGCAGCCAAGATCGGGCGGGGGGGCCCCTCTACGAGCAGTACTTC.

CDR3 protein: CASSESTTSTDTQYF. DNA for the CDR3: TGTGCCAGCAGTGAATCTACGACTAGCACAGATACGCAGTATTTT. The chain carries TRBV25-1 and TRBJ2-3, with unresolved D. Trimming shortened V by 1 base and J by 0 bases, and 8 bases separated the two germline ends. There are 15 residues in the CDR3. The germline V gene encodes CDR1 MGHDK and CDR2 SYGVNS.

This clone was counted a single time. This chain uses TRBV5-6 with TRBJ2-1; 9 bases map to TRBD2. The V gene end was trimmed by 0 bases and the J gene end by 8 bases; junction bases not matched to a gene: 6. The CDR3 sequence is 15 residues long. Looked up from germline, CDR1 is SGHDT and CDR2 is YYEEEE. CDR3 loop: CASSLALTSGDEQFF. The CDR3 DNA reads TGTGCCAGCAGCTTGGCCCTGACTAGCGGTGATGAGCAGTTCTTC.

In its sample, this clone was seen once. This chain connects TRBV29-1 to TRBJ2-1; a weak D match, TRBD1 (6 bases). The CDR3 sequence is 13 residues long. V dropped 6 bases and J dropped 2 bases, with 11 bases sitting between them. Per the germline V gene, CDR1 is SQVTM and CDR2 is ANQGSEA. CDR3 in DNA: TGCAGCGTCCAACGGACAGCCTACAATGAGCAGTTCTTC. Translation gives CSVQRTAYNEQFF.

J is TRBJ2-3 and V is TRBV27; D is possibly TRBD2 (5 bases). CDR1 MNHEY and CDR2 SMNVEV come from the germline V gene (reference sequence). V was pared by 8 bases and J by 5 bases, with 17 bases between. This CDR3 is built from 14 residues. CDR3 region: CASAISVGGDTQYF. The CDR3 DNA reads TGTGCCAGCGCTATTAGCGTGGGCGGAGATACGCAGTATTTT.

This chain joins TRBV4-1 and TRBJ2-7, with TRBD2 as a possible D gene (6 bases). Germline CDR1 and CDR2: MGHRA and YSYEKL. With 1 base removed from V and 0 bases from J, the gap between germline ends came to 10 bases. The CDR3 runs to 15 residues. CDR3 nucleotides: TGCGCCAGCAGCCAAGTCATTAGCGGCTCCTACGAGCAGTACTTC. Its protein is CASSQVISGSYEQYF.

This chain connects TRBV6-1 to TRBJ1-1; no definite D call. This CDR3 is 13 amino acids long. V was pared by 6 bases and J by 6 bases, with 14 bases between. Germline V gene lookup returns CDR1 MNHNS and CDR2 SASEGT. The CDR3 sequence: CASRSSFAAEAFF. The CDR3 region has the DNA TGTGCCAGCAGATCCAGTTTCGCCGCTGAAGCTTTCTTT.

The chain is built from TRBV7-6 and TRBJ2-3, with D unclear. Between the trimmed V and J ends, which lost 0 bases and 0 bases, there was a span of 7 bases. The V gene's germline CDR1 is SGHVS and CDR2 FNYEAQ. The CDR3 consists of 15 residues. The CDR3 spells CASSLAAESTDTQYF. In nucleotides, the CDR3 is TGTGCCAGCAGCTTAGCTGCGGAAAGCACAGATACGCAGTATTTT.

J is TRBJ1-5 and V is TRBV6-5; 7 positions agree with TRBD1. Trimming at V came to 2 bases and at J to 1 base, leaving 2 bases not matched to a gene. CDR1 and CDR2 from the germline V gene are MNHEY and SVGAGI. The CDR3 extends over 15 amino acids. The CDR3 loop is CASSYLGGSNQPQHF. The CDR3 DNA sequence: TGTGCCAGCAGTTACCTAGGGGGCAGCAATCAGCCCCAGCATTTT.

Comments on this clone: Other DNA sequences in this specimen translate into the identical CDR3. This chain uses TRBV12-5 with TRBJ2-7; TRBD2 might be the D (6 bases). Germline assignment: CDR1 LGHNT and CDR2 FRNRAP. The CDR3 spans 13 residues. Deletions cut 6 bases from V and 5 bases from J, with 14 bases between. The CDR3 is CASGIWTGDEQYF. The CDR3 nucleotides read TGTGCTAGTGGAATTTGGACGGGAGACGAGCAGTACTTC. Full variable domain (remainder filled in from reference TRBV12-5 and TRBJ2-7): DARVTQTPRHKVTEMGQEVTMRCQPILGHNTVFWYRQTMMQGLELLAYFRNRAPLDDSGMPKDRFSAEMPDATLATLKIQPSEPRDSAVYFCASGIWTGDEQYFGPGTRLTVT.

The chain couples TRBV18 to TRBJ1-5; a weak D match, TRBD1 (5 bases). Germline values: CDR1 KGHSH, CDR2 LQKENI. Trimming removed 2 bases from V and 4 bases from J, with 15 bases in between. CDR3 size: 16 residues. The CDR3 protein is CASSPSDTIGNQPQHF. DNA for the CDR3: TGTGCCAGCTCACCATCGGACACGATCGGTAATCAGCCCCAGCATTTT.

The CDR3 region is CASSQVTGSPLHF. CDR3 in DNA: TGTGCCAGCAGCCAAGTAACCGGTTCACCCCTCCACTTT. V usage is TRBV14 and J usage is TRBJ1-6; D gene ambiguous. The CDR3 loop spans 13 amino acids. The germline gives CDR1 SGHDN, CDR2 FVKESK. V shed 1 base and J shed 9 bases, with 7 bases lying between them.